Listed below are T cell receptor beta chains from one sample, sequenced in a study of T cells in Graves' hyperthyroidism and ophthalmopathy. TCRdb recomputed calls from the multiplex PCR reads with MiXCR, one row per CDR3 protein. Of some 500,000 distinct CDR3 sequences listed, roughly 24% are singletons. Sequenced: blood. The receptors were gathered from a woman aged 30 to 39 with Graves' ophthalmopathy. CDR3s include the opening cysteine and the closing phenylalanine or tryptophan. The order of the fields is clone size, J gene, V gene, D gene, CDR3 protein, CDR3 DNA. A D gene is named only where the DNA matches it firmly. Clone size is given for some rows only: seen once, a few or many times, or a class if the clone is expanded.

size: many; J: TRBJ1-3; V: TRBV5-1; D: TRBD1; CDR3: CASSLGTGGDTIYF; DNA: TGCGCCAGCAGCTTAGGGACAGGAGGAGACACCATATATTTT
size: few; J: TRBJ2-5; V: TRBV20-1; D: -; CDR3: CSASYGTMWSRDQETQYF; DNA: TGCAGTGCTAGTTATGGGACGATGTGGAGTAGGGACCAAGAGACCCAGTACTTC
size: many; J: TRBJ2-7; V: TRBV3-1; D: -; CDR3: CASSQEGLRKQYF; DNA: TGTGCCAGCAGCCAAGAAGGACTACGGAAGCAGTACTTC
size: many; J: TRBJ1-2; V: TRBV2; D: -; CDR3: CASSDDPVDIGYTF; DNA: TGTGCCAGCAGTGACGATCCCGTCGACATTGGCTACACCTTC
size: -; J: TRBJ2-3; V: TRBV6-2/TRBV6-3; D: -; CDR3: CASSYSTQDLTDTQYF; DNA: TGTGCCAGCAGTTACTCTACACAGGACCTCACAGATACGCAGTATTTT
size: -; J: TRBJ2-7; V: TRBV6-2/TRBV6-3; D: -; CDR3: CASSYPEGNVAKHSRYEQYF; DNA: TGTGCCAGCAGTTACCCCGAGGGGAACGTCGCCAAACATTCCCGCTACGAGCAGTACTTC
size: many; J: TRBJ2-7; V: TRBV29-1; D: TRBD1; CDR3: CSVEDEGQGQGSYEQYF; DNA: TGCAGCGTTGAAGACGAGGGACAGGGACAGGGGTCCTACGAGCAGTACTTC
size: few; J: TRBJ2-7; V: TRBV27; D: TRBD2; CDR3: CASSLGSGRVTYEQYF; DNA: TGTGCCAGCAGTTTGGGTAGCGGGAGGGTTACCTACGAGCAGTACTTC
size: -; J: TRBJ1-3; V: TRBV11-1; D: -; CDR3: CASSLGAGAQSGNTIYF; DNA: TGTGCCAGCAGCTTAGGTGCAGGGGCGCAATCTGGAAACACCATATATTTT
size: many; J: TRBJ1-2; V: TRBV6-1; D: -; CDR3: CASTSGEFYGYTF; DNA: TGTGCCAGCACCTCAGGGGAATTCTATGGCTACACCTTC
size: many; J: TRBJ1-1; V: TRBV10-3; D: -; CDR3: CATGGGAMNTEAFF; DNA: TGTGCCACCGGGGGCGGGGCGATGAACACTGAAGCTTTCTTT
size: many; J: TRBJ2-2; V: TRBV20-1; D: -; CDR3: CSAPASGNTGELFF; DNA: TGCAGTGCCCCTGCGTCCGGGAACACCGGGGAGCTGTTTTTT
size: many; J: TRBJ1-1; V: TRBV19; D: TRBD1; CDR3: CASSINRGTEAFF; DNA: TGTGCCAGTAGTATAAACAGGGGCACTGAAGCTTTCTTT
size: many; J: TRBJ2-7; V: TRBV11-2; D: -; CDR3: CASSPFVFEQYF; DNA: TGTGCCAGCAGCCCCTTCGTTTTCGAGCAGTACTTC
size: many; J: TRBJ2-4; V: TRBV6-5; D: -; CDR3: CASSYDANGNIQYF; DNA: TGTGCCAGCAGTTATGACGCTAACGGGAACATTCAGTACTTC
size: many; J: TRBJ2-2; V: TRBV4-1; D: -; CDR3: CASSQPRRGTGELFF; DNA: TGCGCCAGCAGCCAACCGAGGCGAGGCACCGGGGAGCTGTTTTTT
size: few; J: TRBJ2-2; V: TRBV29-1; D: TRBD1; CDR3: CSVETLTGAGELFF; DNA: TGCAGCGTTGAGACCCTTACAGGGGCCGGGGAGCTGTTTTTT
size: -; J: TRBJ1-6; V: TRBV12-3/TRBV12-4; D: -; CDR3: CASSLGQSSYNSPLHF; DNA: TGTGCCAGCAGTTTAGGACAAAGCTCCTATAATTCACCCCTCCACTTT
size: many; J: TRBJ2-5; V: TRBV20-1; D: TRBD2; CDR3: CSAQRGNSGETQYF; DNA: TGCAGTGCTCAGCGGGGTAATAGCGGAGAGACCCAGTACTTC
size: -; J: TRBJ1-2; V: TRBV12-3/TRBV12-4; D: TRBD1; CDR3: CASSTMTGGDYGYTF; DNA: TGTGCCAGCAGTACTATGACAGGGGGAGACTATGGCTACACCTTC
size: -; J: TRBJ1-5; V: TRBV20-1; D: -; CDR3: CSASRPINQPQHF; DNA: TGCAGTGCTAGTCGCCCGATCAATCAGCCCCAGCATTTT
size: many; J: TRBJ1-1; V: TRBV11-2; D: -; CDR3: CASSLDHGSAEAFF; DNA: TGTGCCAGCAGCTTAGATCATGGGTCCGCTGAAGCTTTCTTT
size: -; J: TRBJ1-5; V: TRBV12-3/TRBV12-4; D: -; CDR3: CASSFGQGLGNQPQHF; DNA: TGTGCCAGCAGTTTCGGTCAGGGACTTGGCAATCAGCCCCAGCATTTT
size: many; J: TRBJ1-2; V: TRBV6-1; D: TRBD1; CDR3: CASSEAGDRNYGYTF; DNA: TGTGCCAGCAGTGAAGCTGGGGACAGAAACTATGGCTACACCTTC
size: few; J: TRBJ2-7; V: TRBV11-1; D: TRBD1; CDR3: CASSPSEGQDLFEQYF; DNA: TGTGCCAGCAGCCCGTCCGAAGGACAGGATCTCTTCGAGCAGTACTTC
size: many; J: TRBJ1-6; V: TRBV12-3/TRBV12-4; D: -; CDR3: CASSLRTAYNSPLHF; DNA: TGTGCCAGCAGCCTTCGGACTGCCTATAATTCACCCCTCCACTTT
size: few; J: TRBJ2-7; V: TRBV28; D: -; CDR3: CASSSSRVGTYEQYF; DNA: TGTGCCAGCAGTTCCTCCCGGGTCGGCACCTACGAGCAGTACTTC
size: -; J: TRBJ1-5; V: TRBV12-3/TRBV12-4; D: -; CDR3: CASSGHSSSQPQHF; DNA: TGTGCCAGCAGCGGACATTCCTCATCCCAGCCCCAGCATTTT